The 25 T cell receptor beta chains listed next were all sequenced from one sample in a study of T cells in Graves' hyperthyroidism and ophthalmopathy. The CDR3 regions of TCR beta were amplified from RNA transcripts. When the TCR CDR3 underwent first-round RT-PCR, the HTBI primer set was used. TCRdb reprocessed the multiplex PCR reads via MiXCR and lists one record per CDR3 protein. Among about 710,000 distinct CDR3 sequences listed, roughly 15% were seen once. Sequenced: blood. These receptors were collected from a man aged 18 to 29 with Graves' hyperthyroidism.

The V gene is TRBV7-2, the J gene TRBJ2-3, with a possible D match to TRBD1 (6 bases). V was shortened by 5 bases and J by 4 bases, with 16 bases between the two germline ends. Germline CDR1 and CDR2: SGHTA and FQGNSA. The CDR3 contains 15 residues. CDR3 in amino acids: CASSQGAGGADTQYF. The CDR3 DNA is TGTGCCAGCAGCCAGGGTGCTGGGGGCGCAGATACGCAGTATTTT. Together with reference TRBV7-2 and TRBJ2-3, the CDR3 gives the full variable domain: GAGVSQSPSNKVTEKGKDVELRCDPISGHTALYWYRQSLGQGLEFLIYFQGNSAPDKSGLPSDRFSAERTGGSVSTLTIQRTQQEDSAVYLCASSQGAGGADTQYFGPGTRLTVL.

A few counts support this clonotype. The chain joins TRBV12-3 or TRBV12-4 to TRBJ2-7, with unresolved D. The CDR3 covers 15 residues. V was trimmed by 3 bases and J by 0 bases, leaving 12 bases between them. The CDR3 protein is CASSLGSISSYEQYF. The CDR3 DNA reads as TGTGCCAGCAGTTTGGGTTCAATAAGCTCCTACGAGCAGTACTTC.

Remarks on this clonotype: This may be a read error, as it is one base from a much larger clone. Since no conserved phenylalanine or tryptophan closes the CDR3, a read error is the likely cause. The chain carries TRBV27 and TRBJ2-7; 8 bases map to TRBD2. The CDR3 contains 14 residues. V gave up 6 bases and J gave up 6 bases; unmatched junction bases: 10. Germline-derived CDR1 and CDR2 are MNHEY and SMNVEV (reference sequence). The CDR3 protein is CASSRSGVVGEQYL. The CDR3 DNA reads TGTGCCAGCAGCCGTAGCGGGGTAGTGGGCGAGCAGTACCTC.

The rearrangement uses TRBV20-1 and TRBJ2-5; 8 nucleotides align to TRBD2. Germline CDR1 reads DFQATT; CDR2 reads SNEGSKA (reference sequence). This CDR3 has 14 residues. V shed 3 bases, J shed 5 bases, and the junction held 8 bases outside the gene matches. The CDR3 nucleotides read TGCAGTGCTAGGGGACTAGGAGCTTCGGAGACCCAGTACTTC. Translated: CSARGLGASETQYF.

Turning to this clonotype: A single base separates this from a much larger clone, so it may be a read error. The CDR3 nucleotides read TGTGCCAGCAACTTAGAACAGGGAGGCCCCTACGAGCAGTACTTC. Protein sequence: CASNLEQGGPYEQYF. The chain is built from TRBV7-9 and TRBJ2-7, with D tentatively TRBD1 or TRBD2 (6 bases each). The CDR3 spans 15 residues. Germline CDR1 SEHNR, CDR2 FQNEAQ (reference sequence).

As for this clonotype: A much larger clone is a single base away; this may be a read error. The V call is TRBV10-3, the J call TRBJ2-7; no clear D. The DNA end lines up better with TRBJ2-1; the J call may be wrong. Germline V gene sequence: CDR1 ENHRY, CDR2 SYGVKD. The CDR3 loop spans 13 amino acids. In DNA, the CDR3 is TGTGCCATCAGTGAGTTGCGGATTTACGAGCAGTTCTTC. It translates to CAISELRIYEQFF.

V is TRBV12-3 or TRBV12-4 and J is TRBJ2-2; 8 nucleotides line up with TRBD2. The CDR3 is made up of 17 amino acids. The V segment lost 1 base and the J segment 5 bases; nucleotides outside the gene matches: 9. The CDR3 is CASSLGAGGERTGELFF. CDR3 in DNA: TGTGCCAGCAGTTTAGGGGCGGGGGGAGAAAGGACCGGGGAGCTGTTTTTT.

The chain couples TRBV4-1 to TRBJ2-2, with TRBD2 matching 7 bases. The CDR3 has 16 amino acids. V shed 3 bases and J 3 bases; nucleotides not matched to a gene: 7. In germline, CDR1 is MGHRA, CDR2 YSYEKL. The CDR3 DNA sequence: TGCGCCAGCAGCCAGGGACGAGGACTAGACACCGGGGAGCTGTTTTTT. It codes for CASSQGRGLDTGELFF.

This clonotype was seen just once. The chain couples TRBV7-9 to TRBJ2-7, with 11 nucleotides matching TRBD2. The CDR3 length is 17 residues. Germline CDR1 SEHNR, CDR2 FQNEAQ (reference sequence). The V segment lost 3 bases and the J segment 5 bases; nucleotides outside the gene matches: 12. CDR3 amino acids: CASSLFSGRASVDEQYF. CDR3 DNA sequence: TGTGCCAGCAGCTTGTTTAGCGGGAGGGCCTCGGTAGACGAGCAGTACTTC.

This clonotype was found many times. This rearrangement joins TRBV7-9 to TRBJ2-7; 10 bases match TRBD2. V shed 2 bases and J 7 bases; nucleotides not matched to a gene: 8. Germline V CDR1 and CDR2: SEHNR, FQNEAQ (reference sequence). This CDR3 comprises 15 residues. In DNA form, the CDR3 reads TGTGCCAGCAGCTTAACCCTAGCGGGAGCGAGGGAGCAGTACTTC. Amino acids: CASSLTLAGAREQYF.

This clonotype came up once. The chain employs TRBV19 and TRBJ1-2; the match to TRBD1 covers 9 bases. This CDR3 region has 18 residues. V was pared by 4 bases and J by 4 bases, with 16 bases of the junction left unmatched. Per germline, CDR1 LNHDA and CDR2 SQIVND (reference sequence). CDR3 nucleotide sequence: TGTGCCAGTAGTACCGTCGGGACAGGGAGGGATTTCGGCTATGGCTACACCTTC. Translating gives CASSTVGTGRDFGYGYTF. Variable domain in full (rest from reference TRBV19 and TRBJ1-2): DGGITQSPKYLFRKEGQNVTLSCEQNLNHDAMYWYRQDPGQGLRLIYYSQIVNDFQKGDIAEGYSVSREKKESFPLTVTSAQKNPTAFYLCASSTVGTGRDFGYGYTFGSGTRLTVV.

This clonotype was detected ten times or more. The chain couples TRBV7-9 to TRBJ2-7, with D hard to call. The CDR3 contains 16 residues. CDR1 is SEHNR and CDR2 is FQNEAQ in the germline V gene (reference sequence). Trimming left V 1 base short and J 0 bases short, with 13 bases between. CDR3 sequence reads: CASSLGWTESSYEQYF. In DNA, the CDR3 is TGTGCCAGCAGCTTAGGTTGGACGGAAAGCTCCTACGAGCAGTACTTC.

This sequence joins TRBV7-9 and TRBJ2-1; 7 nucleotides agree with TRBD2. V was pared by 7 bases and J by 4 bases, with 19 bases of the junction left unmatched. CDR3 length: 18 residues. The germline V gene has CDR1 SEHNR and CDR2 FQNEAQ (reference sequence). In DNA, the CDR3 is TGTGCCAGCAACCCCCCGGTAGGAGGGAGGGCCTCATACAATGAGCAGTTCTTC. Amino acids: CASNPPVGGRASYNEQFF. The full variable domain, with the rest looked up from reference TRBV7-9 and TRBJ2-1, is DTGVSQNPRHKITKRGQNVTFRCDPISEHNRLYWYRQTLGQGPEFLTYFQNEAQLEKSRLLSDRFSAERPKGSFSTLEIQRTEQGDSAMYLCASNPPVGGRASYNEQFFGPGTRLTVL.

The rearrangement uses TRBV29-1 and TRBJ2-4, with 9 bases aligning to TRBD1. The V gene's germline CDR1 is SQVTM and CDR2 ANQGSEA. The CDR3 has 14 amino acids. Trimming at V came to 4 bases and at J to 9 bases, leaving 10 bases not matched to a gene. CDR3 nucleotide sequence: TGCAGCGTTGTACCCCGGGACAGGGAAGGCATTCAGTACTTC. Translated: CSVVPRDREGIQYF.

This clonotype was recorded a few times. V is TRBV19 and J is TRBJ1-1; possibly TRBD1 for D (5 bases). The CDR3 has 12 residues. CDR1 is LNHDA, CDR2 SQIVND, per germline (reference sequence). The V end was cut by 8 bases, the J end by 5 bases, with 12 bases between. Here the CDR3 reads CASSTEWTEAFF. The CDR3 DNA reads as TGTGCCAGTTCGACAGAATGGACTGAAGCTTTCTTT.

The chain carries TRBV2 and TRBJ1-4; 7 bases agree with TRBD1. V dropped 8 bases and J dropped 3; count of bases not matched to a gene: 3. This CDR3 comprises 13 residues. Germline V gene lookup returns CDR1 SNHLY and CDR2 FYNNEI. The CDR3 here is CASAGQANEKLFF. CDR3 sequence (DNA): TGTGCCAGCGCCGGACAGGCTAATGAAAAACTGTTTTTT. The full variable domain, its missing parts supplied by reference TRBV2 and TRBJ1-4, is EPEVTQTPSHQVTQMGQEVILRCVPISNHLYFYWYRQILGQKVEFLVSFYNNEISEKSEIFDDQFSVERPDGSNFTLKIRSTKLEDSAMYFCASAGQANEKLFFGSGTQLSVL.

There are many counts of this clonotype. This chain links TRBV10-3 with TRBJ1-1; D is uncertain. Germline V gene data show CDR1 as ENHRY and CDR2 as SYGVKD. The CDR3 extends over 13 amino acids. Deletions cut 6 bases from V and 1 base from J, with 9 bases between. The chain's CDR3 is CAIRPAQNTEAFF. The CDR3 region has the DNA TGTGCCATCAGGCCCGCACAGAACACTGAAGCTTTCTTT.

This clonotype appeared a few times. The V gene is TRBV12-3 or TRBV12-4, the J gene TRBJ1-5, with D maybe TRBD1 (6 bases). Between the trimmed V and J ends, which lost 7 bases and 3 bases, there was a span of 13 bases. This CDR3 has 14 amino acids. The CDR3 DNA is TGTGCCAGCAAAACAGGGACAACCAATCAGCCCCAGCATTTT. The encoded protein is CASKTGTTNQPQHF.

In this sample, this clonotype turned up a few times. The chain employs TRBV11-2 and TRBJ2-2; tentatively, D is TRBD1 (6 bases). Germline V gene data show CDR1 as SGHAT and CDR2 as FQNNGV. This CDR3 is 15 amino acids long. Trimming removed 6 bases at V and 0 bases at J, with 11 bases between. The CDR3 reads CASRDRSANTGELFF. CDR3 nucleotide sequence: TGTGCCAGCAGAGACAGGTCCGCGAACACCGGGGAGCTGTTTTTT.

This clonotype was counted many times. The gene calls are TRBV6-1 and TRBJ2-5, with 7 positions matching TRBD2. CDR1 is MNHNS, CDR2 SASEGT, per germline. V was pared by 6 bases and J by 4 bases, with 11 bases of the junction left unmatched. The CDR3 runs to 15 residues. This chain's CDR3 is CASSGLGTPSETQYF. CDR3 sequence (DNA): TGTGCCAGCAGCGGACTAGGAACGCCTTCAGAGACCCAGTACTTC.

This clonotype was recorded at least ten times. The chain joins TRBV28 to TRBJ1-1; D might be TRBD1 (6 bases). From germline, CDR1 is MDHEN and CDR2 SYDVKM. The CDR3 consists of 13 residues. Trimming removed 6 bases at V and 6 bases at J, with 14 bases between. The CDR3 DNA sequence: TGTGCCAGCAGACGAACAGGGTCCCCTGAAGCTTTCTTT. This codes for CASRRTGSPEAFF.

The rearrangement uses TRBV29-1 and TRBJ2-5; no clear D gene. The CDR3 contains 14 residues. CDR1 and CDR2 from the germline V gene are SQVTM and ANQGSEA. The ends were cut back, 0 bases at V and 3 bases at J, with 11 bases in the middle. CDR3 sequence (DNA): TGCAGCGTTGAAGATTATCTACAAGAAGAGACCCAGTACTTC. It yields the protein CSVEDYLQEETQYF.

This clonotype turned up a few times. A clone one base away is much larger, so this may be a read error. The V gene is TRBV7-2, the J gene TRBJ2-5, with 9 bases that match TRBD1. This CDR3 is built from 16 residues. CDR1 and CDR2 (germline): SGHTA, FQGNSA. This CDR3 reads CASSPLEGTGQETQHF. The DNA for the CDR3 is TGTGCCAGCAGCCCCCTTGAAGGGACAGGGCAAGAGACCCAGCACTTC.

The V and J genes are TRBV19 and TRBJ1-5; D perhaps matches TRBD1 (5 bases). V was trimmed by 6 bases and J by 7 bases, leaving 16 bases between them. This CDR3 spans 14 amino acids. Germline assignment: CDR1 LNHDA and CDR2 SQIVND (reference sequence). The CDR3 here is CASRSGGMGQPQHF. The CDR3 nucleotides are TGTGCCAGTAGGAGTGGGGGAATGGGCCAGCCCCAGCATTTT.

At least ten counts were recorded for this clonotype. In nucleotides, the CDR3 is TGTGCCAGCTCCCGCAACAGGGAAGAGACCCAGTACTTC. The encoded protein is CASSRNREETQYF. The chain links TRBV18 to TRBJ2-5, with D maybe TRBD1 (6 bases). Germline values: CDR1 KGHSH, CDR2 LQKENI. V shed 6 bases and J shed 3 bases, with 11 bases lying between them. The CDR3 is 13 residues long.